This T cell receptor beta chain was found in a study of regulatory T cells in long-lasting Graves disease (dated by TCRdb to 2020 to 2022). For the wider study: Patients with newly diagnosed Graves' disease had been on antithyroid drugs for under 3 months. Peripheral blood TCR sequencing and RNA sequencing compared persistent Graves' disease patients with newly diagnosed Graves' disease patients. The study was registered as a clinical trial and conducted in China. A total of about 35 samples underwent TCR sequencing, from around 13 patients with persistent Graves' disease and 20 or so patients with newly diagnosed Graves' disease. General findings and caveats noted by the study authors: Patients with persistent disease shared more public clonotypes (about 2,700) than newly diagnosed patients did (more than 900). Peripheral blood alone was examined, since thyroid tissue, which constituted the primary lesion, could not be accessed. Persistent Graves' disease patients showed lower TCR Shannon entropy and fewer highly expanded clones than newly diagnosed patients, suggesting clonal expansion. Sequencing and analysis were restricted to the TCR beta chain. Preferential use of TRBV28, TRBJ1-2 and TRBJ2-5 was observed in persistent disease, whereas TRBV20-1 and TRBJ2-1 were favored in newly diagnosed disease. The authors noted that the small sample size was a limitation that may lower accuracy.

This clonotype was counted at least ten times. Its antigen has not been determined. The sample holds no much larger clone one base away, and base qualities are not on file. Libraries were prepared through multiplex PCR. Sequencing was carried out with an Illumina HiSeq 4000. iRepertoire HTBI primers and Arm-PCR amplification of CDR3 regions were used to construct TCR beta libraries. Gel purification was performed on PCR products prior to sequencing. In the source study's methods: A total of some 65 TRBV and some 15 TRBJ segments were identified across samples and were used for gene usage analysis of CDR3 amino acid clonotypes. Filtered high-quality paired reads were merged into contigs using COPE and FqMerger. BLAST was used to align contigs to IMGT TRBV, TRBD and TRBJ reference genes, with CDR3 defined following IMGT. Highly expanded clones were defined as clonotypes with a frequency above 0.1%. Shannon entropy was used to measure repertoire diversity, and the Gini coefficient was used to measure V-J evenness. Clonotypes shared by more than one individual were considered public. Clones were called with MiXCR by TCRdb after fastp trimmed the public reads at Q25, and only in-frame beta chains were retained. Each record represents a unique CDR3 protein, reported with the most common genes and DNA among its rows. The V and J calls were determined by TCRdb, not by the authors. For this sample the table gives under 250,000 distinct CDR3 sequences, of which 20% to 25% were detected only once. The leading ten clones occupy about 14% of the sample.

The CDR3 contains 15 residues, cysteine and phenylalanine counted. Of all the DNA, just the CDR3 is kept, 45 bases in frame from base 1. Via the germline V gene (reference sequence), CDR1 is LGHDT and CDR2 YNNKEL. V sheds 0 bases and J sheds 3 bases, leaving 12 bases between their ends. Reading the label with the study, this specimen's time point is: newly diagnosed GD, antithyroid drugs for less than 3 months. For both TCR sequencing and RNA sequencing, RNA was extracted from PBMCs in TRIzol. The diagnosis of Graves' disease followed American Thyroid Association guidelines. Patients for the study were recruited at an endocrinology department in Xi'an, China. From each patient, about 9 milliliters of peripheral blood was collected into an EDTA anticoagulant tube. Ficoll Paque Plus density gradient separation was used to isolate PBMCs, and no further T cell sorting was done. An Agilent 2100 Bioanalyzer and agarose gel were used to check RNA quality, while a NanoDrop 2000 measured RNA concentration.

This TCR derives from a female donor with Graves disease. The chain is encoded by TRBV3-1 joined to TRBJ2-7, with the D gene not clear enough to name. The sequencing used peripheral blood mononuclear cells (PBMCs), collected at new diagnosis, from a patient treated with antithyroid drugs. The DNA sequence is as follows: TGTGCCAGCAGCCAAGATACCCGTCTGGTCTACGAGCAGTACTTC. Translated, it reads CASSQDTRLVYEQYF.